The 10 T cell receptor beta chains given below trace back to one sample, sequenced in a study of blood T cell repertoires in COVID-19. The method was immunoSEQ multiplex PCR; TCRdb's version includes in-frame clones alone and lacks a portion of them. The table has just under 350,000 clones, more than 70% seen once. The sample consisted of peripheral blood. These receptors all come from a man aged 25-45 years with active or convalescent COVID-19.

The gene calls are TRBV7-2 and TRBJ1-1; D uncertain. The CDR3 runs 12 residues. Trimming removed 3 bases from V and 11 bases from J, with 13 bases in between. Germline CDR1 reads SGHTA; CDR2 reads FQGNSA. DNA of the CDR3: TGTGCCAGCAGCTTTCTGGGTACGGGGGCTTTCTTT. Encoded protein: CASSFLGTGAFF.

This rearrangement joins TRBV5-1 to TRBJ2-7; maybe TRBD1 (6 bases). The CDR3 extends over 14 amino acids. Germline V gene sequence: CDR1 SGHRS, CDR2 YFSETQ. V dropped 1 base and J dropped 2 bases, with 10 bases sitting between them. The CDR3 DNA is TGCGCCAGCAGCTTGATTCAGGGGCCCTACGAGCAGTACTTC. As protein: CASSLIQGPYEQYF.

The chain recombines TRBV5-1 with TRBJ1-4; D remains ambiguous. Germline V lookup: CDR1 SGHRS, CDR2 YFSETQ. This CDR3 region has 13 residues. The V end lost 4 bases, the J end lost 7 bases, and 11 bases lay between the germline ends. CDR3 DNA: TGCGCCAGCAGCCCCTCCGGGGTTGAAAAACTGTTTTTT. Protein product: CASSPSGVEKLFF.

This clone came up once. The CDR3 DNA reads as TGTGCCAGCAGCTTAGAGAGACTAGCGGGACTCTCCTACGAGCAGTACTTC. Translated, it gives CASSLERLAGLSYEQYF. V usage is TRBV7-9 and J usage is TRBJ2-7, with 11 bases fitting TRBD2. Germline lookup yields CDR1 SEHNR and CDR2 FQNEAQ (reference sequence). V shed 1 base, J shed 0 bases, and the junction held 5 bases outside the gene matches. The CDR3 has 17 residues.

This clone has just a few counts. Here the CDR3 DNA reads TGTGCCAGCAGCCATGACAGGGTATGGGAGCAGTACTTC. Translating it yields CASSHDRVWEQYF. V gene TRBV4-2 combines with J gene TRBJ2-7, with 7 bases that match TRBD1. Germline loops: CDR1 LGHNA, CDR2 YNFKEQ. J was trimmed by 7 bases and V by 3 bases; bases with no gene match: 6. The CDR3 extends over 13 amino acids.

V gene TRBV28 combines with J gene TRBJ1-6; D may be TRBD1 (6 bases). The germline CDR1 and CDR2 sequences are MDHEN and SYDVKM. V lost 5 bases, J lost 8 bases, and 22 bases lay in between. This CDR3 has 17 amino acids. The CDR3 protein is CASSLTGLGASDSPLHF. The CDR3 nucleotides read TGTGCCAGCAGTCTCACAGGGTTGGGGGCGTCGGATTCACCCCTCCACTTT.

J is TRBJ2-2 and V is TRBV23-1, with 10 bases identical to TRBD2. TRBV23-1 is labeled an ORF, and its function is uncertain. After removal of 4 bases from V and 5 bases from J, the junction contained 25 bases not matched to a gene. The CDR3 is 22 amino acids. This CDR3 is CASSPKSRVSGRALRGTGELFF. The CDR3, as DNA: TGCGCCAGCAGTCCAAAATCGCGAGTGAGCGGGAGGGCCTTACGAGGTACCGGGGAGCTGTTTTTT.

V is TRBV19 and J is TRBJ2-7; 11 bases are shared with TRBD1. Per germline, CDR1 LNHDA and CDR2 SQIVND (reference sequence). The CDR3 has 17 amino acids. The trim removed 9 bases at V and 5 bases at J, leaving 18 bases unmatched. The CDR3 DNA sequence: TGTGCCAGCAAAACTTATTGGGGGACAGGGGGTCTCGACGAGCAGTACTTC. It translates to CASKTYWGTGGLDEQYF.

The chain is built from TRBV6-2 or TRBV6-3 and TRBJ2-3; D is possibly TRBD1 (5 bases). In germline, CDR1 is MNHEY, CDR2 SVGEGT. Deletions cut 0 bases from V and 4 bases from J, with 11 bases between. The CDR3 length is 15 residues. The CDR3 spells CASSYSGRAPDTQYF. CDR3 bases: TGTGCCAGCAGTTACTCCGGCAGGGCCCCAGATACGCAGTATTTT.

V gene TRBV7-2 combines with J gene TRBJ1-5; a weak D match, TRBD1 (6 bases). Trimming took off 5 bases at V and 9 bases at J, with 20 bases between the two ends. Germline values: CDR1 SGHTA, CDR2 FQGNSA. CDR3 length: 15 residues. The CDR3 coding sequence is TGTGCCAGCAGCCTGAACCGGGACAAGGTACCGCCCCAGCATTTT. It is translated as CASSLNRDKVPPQHF.